The clone carrying this TCR beta chain appeared many times. The antigen is not known. TCRdb processed the 5' RACE reads anew with MiXCR; each CDR3 protein has one entry. This sample has about 160,000 distinct CDR3 sequences, with 18% found just once. Germline trimming cut 6 bases from V and 3 bases from J; bases unmatched to any gene: 6. In germline, CDR1 is DFQATT, CDR2 SNEGSKA (reference sequence). The CDR3 totals 13 residues. The data stem from a study of CD8 T cells in ankylosing spondylitis. Study-wide findings and caveats: A CD8+ phenotype characterized the disease-linked clones, which were relatively rare in peripheral blood.

The chain carries TRBV20-1 and TRBJ2-7; 9 bases fit TRBD1. The clonotype comes from a male donor with ankylosing spondylitis or in good health (not recorded which). Material for sequencing was blood, either unsorted or a sorted T cell fraction (not recorded which). The DNA of the CDR3 is TGCAGTGCCGGACAGGGGCAGGTCTACGAGCAGTACTTC. This sequence encodes CSAGQGQVYEQYF.